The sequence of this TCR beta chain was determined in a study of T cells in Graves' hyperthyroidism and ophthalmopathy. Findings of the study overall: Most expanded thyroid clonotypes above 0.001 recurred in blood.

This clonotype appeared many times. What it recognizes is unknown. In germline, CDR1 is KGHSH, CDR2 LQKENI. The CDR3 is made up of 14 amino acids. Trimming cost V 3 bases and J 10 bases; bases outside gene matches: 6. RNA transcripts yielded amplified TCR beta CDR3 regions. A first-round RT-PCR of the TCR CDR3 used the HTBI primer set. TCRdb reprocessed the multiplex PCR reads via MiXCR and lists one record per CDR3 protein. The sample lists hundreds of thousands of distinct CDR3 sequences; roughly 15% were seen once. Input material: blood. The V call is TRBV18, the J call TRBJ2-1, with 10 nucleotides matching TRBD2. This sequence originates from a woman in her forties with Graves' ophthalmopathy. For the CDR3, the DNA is TGTGCCAGCTCACCCCCTCTAGCGGGAGACGAGCAGTTCTTC. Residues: CASSPPLAGDEQFF.